This T cell receptor (beta chain) derives from a study of blood T cells in healthy people across ages. The CDR3 has 23 amino acids. Looked up from germline, CDR1 is SGHAT and CDR2 is FQDESV (reference sequence). Unmatched junction bases numbered 27, after V lost 2 bases and J lost 1 base. A second about 6 to 12 cycle PCR used barcoded and J-beta primers. TCRdb re-called the 5' RACE reads through MiXCR, storing one row per CDR3 protein. The sample lists some 920,000 distinct CDR3 sequences, roughly half seen once, with about a fifth in the top ten. The TCR was taken from a woman aged 55-70 years in good health. The chain employs TRBV11-1 and TRBJ2-3; 7 positions match TRBD2. Sequences were obtained from blood. CDR3 in amino acids: CASSLTAPSGHPEDRLGTDTQYF. CDR3 nucleotides: TGTGCCAGCAGCTTAACTGCCCCTAGCGGCCACCCGGAGGACCGCCTTGGCACAGATACGCAGTATTTT.